Listed below are T cell receptor beta chains from one sample, sequenced in a study of blood T cell repertoires in COVID-19. The method was immunoSEQ multiplex PCR; TCRdb's version includes in-frame clones alone and lacks a portion of them. The sample holds 75,000 to 95,000 clones, 88% seen once. Sequencing input: peripheral blood. The receptors stem from a human donor in a cohort sampled during active COVID-19. Each CDR3 is given with its conserved first and last residue. Fields, in order: clone size, J gene, V gene, D gene, CDR3 DNA, CDR3 protein. A D gene is named only where the DNA matches it firmly. For some rows the clone size is stated as once, few or many, or as a class when expanded; others skip it.

>.|TRBJ2-7|TRBV27|TRBD2
TGTGCCAGCAGGAAGGCGGGAGGCTCCTACGAGCAGTACTTC
CASRKAGGSYEQYF
>.|TRBJ1-5|TRBV5-1|.
TGCGCCAGCAGCTTGAGTTCGGGACAACCCATAAGCAATCAGCCCCAGCATTTT
CASSLSSGQPISNQPQHF
>.|TRBJ2-1|TRBV20-1|TRBD2
TGCAGTGCTAGTCGGCGGGAGGGCCACTACAATGAGCAGTTCTTC
CSASRREGHYNEQFF
>.|TRBJ2-4|TRBV5-1|TRBD1
TGCGCCAGCAGCATTTCGACAGGGGGCGGGGACATTCAGTACTTC
CASSISTGGGDIQYF
>.|TRBJ2-1|TRBV2|TRBD2
TGTGCCAGCAGGGACACTAGCGGGGGGGCCCTCAATGAGCAGTTCTTC
CASRDTSGGALNEQFF
>.|TRBJ1-2|TRBV5-4|TRBD1
TGTGCCAGCAGCGCTGGTGGGGGACAGTTTCTAGGTGGCTACACCTTC
CASSAGGGQFLGGYTF
>.|TRBJ2-3|TRBV7-9|.
TGTGCCAGCAGCACCCCACCAGACAGGTTCACAGATACGCAGTATTTT
CASSTPPDRFTDTQYF
>.|TRBJ2-1|TRBV5-1|TRBD2
TGCGCCAGCAGCACTAGCGGGAGGGGCAATGAGCAGTTCTTC
CASSTSGRGNEQFF
>.|TRBJ2-7|TRBV7-9|.
TGTGCCAGCAGTCAGGACTTGAACGAGCAGTACTTC
CASSQDLNEQYF
>few|TRBJ1-6|TRBV7-2|.
TGTGCCAGCAGCTTAGTTGGAGATTCACCCCTCCACTTT
CASSLVGDSPLHF
>.|TRBJ2-7|TRBV20-1|TRBD1
TGCAGTGCTAGTGGGACAGCATACGAGCAGTACTTC
CSASGTAYEQYF
>.|TRBJ1-2|TRBV3-1/TRBV3-2|.
TGTGCCAGCAGCCGACAGGTTCCCTCCTATGGCTACACCTTC
CASSRQVPSYGYTF
>once|TRBJ2-5|TRBV7-9|.
TGTGCCAGCAGCGCCCTAACAGGGAACCAAGAGACCCAGTACTTC
CASSALTGNQETQYF
>.|TRBJ2-7|TRBV25-1|TRBD2
TGTGCCAGCAGTGAATTGACTAGCGGGAGGTCCTACGAGCAGTACTTC
CASSELTSGRSYEQYF
>.|TRBJ2-5|TRBV14|TRBD1
TGTGCCAGCAGCCAAGTAGGACAGGCGTTCCAAGAGACCCAGTACTTC
CASSQVGQAFQETQYF
>.|TRBJ1-6|TRBV14|TRBD1
TGTGCCAGCAGCCAAGAGTATAGGGGGCGCGAGGTTCATTCACCCCTCCACTTT
CASSQEYRGREVHSPLHF
>.|TRBJ2-1|TRBV7-3|.
TGTGCCAGCAGCGAAACAGGGAACTCCTACAATGAGCAGTTCTTC
CASSETGNSYNEQFF
>.|TRBJ1-2|TRBV11-2|TRBD1
TGTGCCAGCAGACCGGGACAGGGTTATGGCTACACCTTC
CASRPGQGYGYTF
>.|TRBJ2-3|TRBV14|.
TGTGCCAGCAGCCACCGGGGCACAGATACGCAGTATTTT
CASSHRGTDTQYF
>.|TRBJ2-1|TRBV24-1|TRBD1
TGTGCCACCAGTGATCCGACGGCCGGGACAGGACGGAATGAGCAGTTCTTC
CATSDPTAGTGRNEQFF
>.|TRBJ1-4|TRBV5-1|.
TGCGCCAGCAGCTTGGCGTCAACTAATGAAAAACTGTTTTTT
CASSLASTNEKLFF
>.|TRBJ2-3|TRBV2|TRBD2
TGTGCCAGCAGACTAACTAGCGGGGGGTTGACAGATACGCAGTATTTT
CASRLTSGGLTDTQYF
>.|TRBJ1-1|TRBV20-1|.
TGCAGTGCTAGTCCCGGACCGGGATTAAGGCGGGGCACTGAAGCTTTCTTT
CSASPGPGLRRGTEAFF
>.|TRBJ1-2|TRBV5-1|TRBD1
TGCGCCAGCAGCACGGGACAGGCAGCTAACTATGGCTACACCTTC
CASSTGQAANYGYTF
>few|TRBJ1-3|TRBV9|.
TGTGCCAGCAGCGAGACACAGGGTTACTCTGGAAACACCATATATTTT
CASSETQGYSGNTIYF
>.|TRBJ1-1|TRBV6-5|TRBD1
TGTGCCAGCAGTTCCGGGACAGGGGGCGCGAACACTGAAGCTTTCTTT
CASSSGTGGANTEAFF
>many|TRBJ2-3|TRBV28|TRBD2
TGTGCCAGCACACCCCTCGTCTGGGCTAGCGGGAGGACGCGCACAGATACGCAGTATTTT
CASTPLVWASGRTRTDTQYF
>.|TRBJ2-5|TRBV3-1/TRBV3-2|TRBD2
TGTGCCAGCAGCCAAGGAGGAACGGCGCGGGGGTACCAAGAGACCCAGTACTTC
CASSQGGTARGYQETQYF
>.|TRBJ2-6|TRBV4-1|TRBD1
TGCGCCAGCAGCCAATATCACAGGGGCTCCCCTCTTTCTGGGGCCAACGTCCTGACTTTC
CASSQYHRGSPLSGANVLTF
>few|TRBJ2-3|TRBV24-1|TRBD2
TGTGCCACCAGCCGGGGGGGCACAGATACGCAGTATTTT
CATSRGGTDTQYF
>.|TRBJ2-3|TRBV19|TRBD1
TGTGCCAGTGCAGGGACAGGGGGAGTTGGTACGCAGTATTTT
CASAGTGGVGTQYF
>.|TRBJ2-2|TRBV14|TRBD2
TGTGCCAGCAGCCAAGATGTCGGGACTATCTACCAGACCCTTAGAAAGAACACCGGGGAGCTGTTTTTT
CASSQDVGTIYQTLRKNTGELFF
>.|TRBJ1-4|TRBV3-1/TRBV3-2|.
TGTGCCAGCAGCCGGAGGAGTAATGAAAAACTGTTTTTT
CASSRRSNEKLFF
>.|TRBJ2-1|TRBV4-3|TRBD1
TGCGCCAGCAGCCAAGAGGTCACACAGGGGTTCGACAATGAGCAGTTCTTC
CASSQEVTQGFDNEQFF
>.|TRBJ2-7|TRBV27|TRBD2
TGTGCCAGCAGTTCGGGTGGCGGGAGAGTGTACGAGCAGTACTTC
CASSSGGGRVYEQYF
>.|TRBJ2-5|TRBV3-1/TRBV3-2|TRBD2
TGTGCCAGCAGCCAAGATCGAGGACTAGCGGCGCAAGAGACCCAGTACTTC
CASSQDRGLAAQETQYF
>.|TRBJ1-5|TRBV7-8|TRBD1
TGTGCCAGCAGCTTAGACGGGGGGGTAGGGGGCCAGCCCCAGCATTTT
CASSLDGGVGGQPQHF
>.|TRBJ2-3|TRBV4-2|TRBD2
TGTGCCAGCAGCCAAGATCGGACTAGCGGGACGACAGATACGCAGTATTTT
CASSQDRTSGTTDTQYF
>.|TRBJ2-3|TRBV2|TRBD2
TGTGCCAGCAGCAGCCCGGTGCGGGGACTACCCTCTACAGATACGCAGTATTTT
CASSSPVRGLPSTDTQYF
>once|TRBJ2-5|TRBV6-1|.
TGTGCCAGCAGTGAAAACGCGGAGACCCAGTACTTC
CASSENAETQYF
>.|TRBJ2-7|TRBV7-2|TRBD2
TGTGCCAGCAGCACCGGGACTAGCGGGAGGGCCAACGAGCAGTACTTC
CASSTGTSGRANEQYF
>.|TRBJ1-2|TRBV6-1|TRBD1
TGTGCCAGCAGTGGGCCGGGACAGGGTCACGCTAACTATGGCTACACCTTC
CASSGPGQGHANYGYTF
>.|TRBJ1-6|TRBV27|.
TGTGCCAGCACGCCCAATCAGGGACATCATAATTCACCCCTCCACTTT
CASTPNQGHHNSPLHF
>.|TRBJ1-5|TRBV5-8|.
TGTGCCAGCAGCGGGGGGGTAGGTCAGCCCCAGCATTTT
CASSGGVGQPQHF
>.|TRBJ2-1|TRBV12-5|TRBD1
TGTGCTAGTGGTTTGGTACTGGGACAGGGGCAAAATGAGCAGTTCTTC
CASGLVLGQGQNEQFF
>once|TRBJ1-5|TRBV5-1|.
TGCGCCAGCAGTCCTAGGGCGGGGGGCGATCAGCCCCAGCATTTT
CASSPRAGGDQPQHF
>.|TRBJ1-1|TRBV6-6|.
TGTGCCAGCAGTTCACGGTCTTTTGGAGCTTTCTTT
CASSSRSFGAFF
>.|TRBJ2-6|TRBV7-2|.
TGTGCCAGCAGCTCAGGGTTCTCTGGGGCCAACGTCCTGACTTTC
CASSSGFSGANVLTF
>.|TRBJ1-1|TRBV28|TRBD1
TGTGCCAGCAGTCGACAGGGTATGCACACTGAAGCTTTCTTT
CASSRQGMHTEAFF
>.|TRBJ2-7|TRBV11-3|.
TGTGCCAGCAGCTTAGGGGGCTCCGAGCAGTACTTC
CASSLGGSEQYF
>once|TRBJ2-3|TRBV6-5|TRBD1
TGTGCCAGCAGTTACTCCAAACAGGGGGCCACAGATACGCAGTATTTT
CASSYSKQGATDTQYF
>.|TRBJ1-1|TRBV7-9|.
TGTGCCAGCAGCTTAGACCTAGGGAACACTGAAGCTTTCTTT
CASSLDLGNTEAFF
>.|TRBJ2-3|TRBV6-6|TRBD1
TGTGCCAGCAGTCCTGGACAGGGAAGGGATACGCAGTATTTT
CASSPGQGRDTQYF
>.|TRBJ2-5|TRBV11-3|TRBD1
TGTGCCAGCAGCTTAGGTGGGACAGGGGGCTCGGAGACCCAGTACTTC
CASSLGGTGGSETQYF
>.|TRBJ2-1|TRBV19|TRBD2
TGTGCCAGTAGTATAGTGGCACTAGCGGGATACAATGAGCAGTTCTTC
CASSIVALAGYNEQFF
>.|TRBJ2-7|TRBV11-2|TRBD1
TGTGCCAGCAGAGGTAGGGGGGACAGGGGTGGCGAGCAGTACTTC
CASRGRGDRGGEQYF
>.|TRBJ1-1|TRBV28|.
TGTGCCAGCGACGGGAGCCCCCGGGTTACTGAAGCTTTCTTT
CASDGSPRVTEAFF
>.|TRBJ2-1|TRBV7-2|.
TGTGCCAGCAGCCCATCTCGGGGGTCGCCCCCTCTTTACAATGAGCAGTTCTTC
CASSPSRGSPPLYNEQFF
>.|TRBJ2-3|TRBV6-6|TRBD1
TGTGCCAGCAGACCAGATACAGGGGTGGATACGCAGTATTTT
CASRPDTGVDTQYF
>few|TRBJ2-4|TRBV5-1|TRBD2
TGCGCCAGCAGCCGAACCCAAGCGGGAGGGACCCTAAGGGAAAACATTCAGTACTTC
CASSRTQAGGTLRENIQYF